The rows below give T cell receptor beta chains drawn from one sample of a study of CD8+ T cells in alopecia areata. The assay was immunoSEQ multiplex PCR, and TCRdb's table has in-frame clones only and misses some. The sample has about 260,000 clones, 50% to 75% seen once. The material sequenced was CD4+ T cells sorted from blood, taken around week 53, from a patient treated with tofacitinib. Receptor source: a human donor with alopecia areata. Both conserved end residues are part of each CDR3. The D gene is left open where the match is weak. Size values are once, few and many counts, or a class for expanded clones, and some rows have none.

d_call	v_call	j_call	clone_size	cdr3_nt	cdr3_aa
.	TRBV4-3	TRBJ1-1	.	TGCGCCAGCAGCCAAGGTTGGAACGGCAGAAACACTGAAGCTTTCTTT	CASSQGWNGRNTEAFF
.	TRBV30	TRBJ2-4	.	TGTGCCTGGGCCGAGATAGGCATTCAGTACTTC	CAWAEIGIQYF
.	TRBV7-8	TRBJ2-7	.	TGTGCCAGCAGCCCACGTCGTGCGGGGAGCTCCTACGAGCAGTACTTC	CASSPRRAGSSYEQYF
TRBD1	TRBV29-1	TRBJ1-1	.	TGCAGCGTGATCCCGGGGACAGGGCGTGCTTTCTTT	CSVIPGTGRAFF
TRBD2	TRBV29-1	TRBJ2-1	.	TGCAGCGTGCGACTAGCGGGGGGGTTTACCTACAATGAGCAGTTCTTC	CSVRLAGGFTYNEQFF
.	TRBV30	TRBJ2-7	.	TGTGCCTGGAGTGTAGGAGATTACGAGCAGTACTTC	CAWSVGDYEQYF
TRBD1	TRBV29-1	TRBJ2-3	.	TGCAGCGTTGAAGGGGACAGGGGGTTTACAGATACGCAGTATTTT	CSVEGDRGFTDTQYF
.	TRBV7-2	TRBJ2-5	few	TGTGCCAGCAGCTTACTAGAGACCCAGTACTTC	CASSLLETQYF
.	TRBV15	TRBJ1-2	few	TGTGCCACAACCCAAACAGGAGGCGGCTACACCTTC	CATTQTGGGYTF
TRBD2	TRBV29-1	TRBJ2-1	.	TGCAGCGTTGGAGGACTAGCGGGGGCCTACAATGAGCAGTTCTTC	CSVGGLAGAYNEQFF
TRBD2	TRBV15	TRBJ2-3	.	TGTGCCACCAGGGTCTCAGCGGGGGGCCTTTTTACAGATACGCAGTATTTT	CATRVSAGGLFTDTQYF
.	TRBV5-1	TRBJ2-5	.	TGCGCCAGCAGTGAACCCACAGGGCTGGAGACCCAGTACTTC	CASSEPTGLETQYF
.	TRBV29-1	TRBJ1-1	few	TGCAGCGTGTGCAGGGATGGCACTGAAGCTTTCTTT	CSVCRDGTEAFF
.	TRBV25-1	TRBJ1-1	once	TGTGCCAGCAGTGAATATAAAGGACCAAACACTGAAGCTTTCTTT	CASSEYKGPNTEAFF
.	TRBV2	TRBJ1-5	many	TGTGCCAGCAGGGTTGGGACGGTCAATCAGCCCCAGCATTTT	CASRVGTVNQPQHF
.	TRBV7-2	TRBJ1-1	.	TGTGCCAGCAGCCTCCGGTGGGGTTCTGAAGCTTTCTTT	CASSLRWGSEAFF
.	TRBV2	TRBJ1-6	.	TGTGCCAGCAGGCCTTATAATTCACCCCTCCACTTT	CASRPYNSPLHF
.	TRBV7-8	TRBJ1-5	.	TGTGCCAGCAGCTTTGAAGGCACGACCAATCAGCCCCAGCATTTT	CASSFEGTTNQPQHF
.	TRBV4-1	TRBJ2-2	.	TGCGCCAGCAGCCGCAGGGGCGGGGAGCTGTTTTTT	CASSRRGGELFF
TRBD2	TRBV4-1	TRBJ2-1	.	TGCGCCAGCAGCGTATTAGCGGGGGCGGGTGAGCAGTTCTTC	CASSVLAGAGEQFF
.	TRBV6-6	TRBJ1-2	.	TGTGCCAGCAGTTCCCTCCGTCCGGGGGCGGACTATGGCTACACCTTC	CASSSLRPGADYGYTF
.	TRBV7-2	TRBJ2-5	.	TGTGCCACCTCGACAGGGAGGAAAGAGACCCAGTACTTC	CATSTGRKETQYF
.	TRBV6-5	TRBJ2-1	few	TGTGCCAGCTGGGCCCGACTAACCTACAATGAGCAGTTCTTC	CASWARLTYNEQFF
.	TRBV19	TRBJ1-5	.	TGTGCCAGTAGTATGGGAGAGGATGTTCAGCCCCAGCATTTT	CASSMGEDVQPQHF
.	TRBV30	TRBJ1-2	.	TGTGCCTGTTCCGCCACCGGGTTCTGGGGCTACACCTTC	CACSATGFWGYTF
.	TRBV25-1	TRBJ2-5	.	TGTGCCAGCAGTCCCCCACCCGGGGGCGGGGAGACCCAGTACTTC	CASSPPPGGGETQYF
TRBD1	TRBV9	TRBJ2-7	.	TGTGCCAGCATTCCCCTAATCCGGGACAGGGAATTTTTCTACGAGCAGTACTTC	CASIPLIRDREFFYEQYF
.	TRBV30	TRBJ2-3	once	TGTGCCTGGACCAATGGGGGGGCCTCAGATACGCAGTATTTT	CAWTNGGASDTQYF
.	TRBV7-3	TRBJ2-1	.	TGTGCCAGCAGCCTCGGACCAACCTACCCCAATGAGCAGTTCTTC	CASSLGPTYPNEQFF
TRBD1	TRBV9	TRBJ1-2	.	TGTGCCAGCAGCGTAGACAGGGGGGACTATGGCTACACCTTC	CASSVDRGDYGYTF
.	TRBV7-2	TRBJ2-2	.	TGTGCCAGCAGCGTCTTCACCGCCGGGGAGCTGTTTTTT	CASSVFTAGELFF
TRBD1	TRBV27	TRBJ2-7	.	TGTGCCAGCAGGAGGGGACAGGGCTACGAGCAGTACTTC	CASRRGQGYEQYF
.	TRBV5-1	TRBJ1-6	.	TGCGCCAGCTTCGACAGCCCCAATTCACCCCTCCACTTT	CASFDSPNSPLHF
TRBD2	TRBV7-2	TRBJ2-1	.	TGTGCCATCAAGCATCGAATAGCGGGTCTAAACAATGAGCAGTTCTTC	CAIKHRIAGLNNEQFF
.	TRBV2	TRBJ1-5	.	TGTGCCAGCAGTGAAGAGGGAAGTCAGCCCCAGCATTTT	CASSEEGSQPQHF
.	TRBV30	TRBJ1-5	.	TGTGCCTGGAGTGTAGACAGCAATCAGCCCCAGCATTTT	CAWSVDSNQPQHF
.	TRBV4-3	TRBJ2-1	.	TGCGCCAGCAGCCAGGAAATGGGCCATGAGCAGTTCTTC	CASSQEMGHEQFF
.	TRBV5-6	TRBJ1-5	.	TGTGCCAGCAGCTTGGATGGCAGTGATGATCAGCCCCAGCATTTT	CASSLDGSDDQPQHF
.	TRBV14	TRBJ1-2	few	TGTGCCAGCAGCCAAGATCAAGTCTATGGCTACACCTTC	CASSQDQVYGYTF
TRBD1	TRBV7-9	TRBJ2-7	once	TGTGCCAGCAGCTCGTACAGGGGGCACTCCTACGAGCAGTACTTC	CASSSYRGHSYEQYF
TRBD1	TRBV9	TRBJ1-6	few	TGTGCCAGCAGCGTAGCAGGGGGCAATTCACCCCTCCACTTT	CASSVAGGNSPLHF
.	TRBV5-4	TRBJ2-7	.	TGTGCCAGCAGCAAAGGCGAGCAGTACTTC	CASSKGEQYF
TRBD2	TRBV5-1	TRBJ2-5	.	TGCGCCAGCAGCTTGGGACTAGCGGTGAAGACCCAGTACTTC	CASSLGLAVKTQYF
.	TRBV29-1	TRBJ1-4	.	TGCAGCGTTGTAACCGGGTCCGAAAAACTGTTTTTT	CSVVTGSEKLFF
TRBD1	TRBV10-3	TRBJ2-7	.	TGTGCCATCAGCGGGACAGGGACCTACGAGCAGTACTTC	CAISGTGTYEQYF
TRBD2	TRBV7-9	TRBJ2-5	medium-sized	TGTGCCAGCAGCTCAAAGCGGGACCCCGGGCCTGGGACCCAGTACTTC	CASSSKRDPGPGTQYF
.	TRBV10-3	TRBJ2-7	few	TGTGCCATCAGTGTGTACGAGTCCTACGAGCAGTACTTC	CAISVYESYEQYF
TRBD1	TRBV29-1	TRBJ2-7	.	TGCAGCGCCAGAATGACAGGGTCCTACGAGCAGTACTTC	CSARMTGSYEQYF
.	TRBV9	TRBJ1-2	.	TGTGCCAGCAGCGTTCGTTCTACAGGGTCCGGTGGCTACACCTTC	CASSVRSTGSGGYTF
TRBD1	TRBV29-1	TRBJ2-5	.	TGCAGCGTAACAAGGTGGGACAGTAAAGAGACCCAGTACTTC	CSVTRWDSKETQYF
.	TRBV18	TRBJ2-7	.	TGTGCCAGCTCACAGAAGGACGAGCAGTACTTC	CASSQKDEQYF
.	TRBV29-1	TRBJ2-7	.	TGCAGCTTCCGGACGGCTTACGAGCAGTACTTC	CSFRTAYEQYF
TRBD1	TRBV5-1	TRBJ2-7	few	TGCGCCAGCCGCCGGGACAGATATAACGAGCAGTACTTC	CASRRDRYNEQYF
.	TRBV5-1	TRBJ2-3	.	TGCGCCAGCAGGGAGGGGACTAGCACAGATACGCAGTATTTT	CASREGTSTDTQYF
.	TRBV4-1	TRBJ1-5	.	TGCGCCAGCAGCCAAGTCCTCTCCCCCCATACCACCCAGCCCCAGCATTTT	CASSQVLSPHTTQPQHF
.	TRBV2	TRBJ2-5	.	TGTGCCAGCAGTGTCGGGGGGCAGGGGGAGACCCAGTACTTC	CASSVGGQGETQYF
.	TRBV14	TRBJ2-1	.	TGTGCCAGCAGCCAAGCCAGGTACAATGAGCAGTTCTTC	CASSQARYNEQFF
.	TRBV7-9	TRBJ2-1	.	TGTGCCAGCAGCTTGGACAGAGCCTACAATGAGCAGTTCTTC	CASSLDRAYNEQFF
.	TRBV7-9	TRBJ2-3	few	TGTGCCAGCGGAGGGGGGGATACGCAGTATTTT	CASGGGDTQYF
.	TRBV20-1	TRBJ1-2	many	TGCAGTGCTAGGTGGACCGTGGACACCTTC	CSARWTVDTF